These T cell receptor beta chains were read from a single sample in a study of T cell responses to AZD1222 COVID-19 vaccine. Clones were read by immunoSEQ multiplex PCR, and TCRdb kept only the in-frame ones, dropping some. The sample consists of 100,000 to 120,000 clones, around 87% of them appearing once. Sequencing used peripheral blood, obtained on day 0 of AZD1222 vaccination. The receptors here all came from an adult in good health. CDR3s leave out the opening cysteine and the closing phenylalanine or tryptophan.

cdr3_aa: ATRSYGYT
j_call: TRBJ1-2
v_call: TRBV2

cdr3_aa: ASRPQGGGDTQY
j_call: TRBJ2-3
v_call: TRBV6-5

cdr3_aa: ASSVDGGGHTGELF
j_call: TRBJ2-2
v_call: TRBV9

cdr3_aa: ASSEAPGGNTIY
j_call: TRBJ1-3
v_call: TRBV6-1

cdr3_aa: ASSITGSTSGNTIY
j_call: TRBJ1-3
v_call: TRBV19

cdr3_aa: AIRSRPQDRPFHQPQH
j_call: TRBJ1-5
v_call: TRBV10-3

cdr3_aa: ATSDLGTGPLDTGELF
j_call: TRBJ2-2
v_call: TRBV24-1

cdr3_aa: ASSSELVAYEQY
j_call: TRBJ2-7
v_call: TRBV28

cdr3_aa: ASSDGSTDTQY
j_call: TRBJ2-3
v_call: TRBV2

cdr3_aa: ASSQPITSETQY
j_call: TRBJ2-5
v_call: TRBV4-1

cdr3_aa: ASSFSRQGGGYT
j_call: TRBJ1-2
v_call: TRBV6-2/TRBV6-3

cdr3_aa: ASSLHHSVNTEAF
j_call: TRBJ1-1
v_call: TRBV11-2

cdr3_aa: ASSVFGQGIYNEQF
j_call: TRBJ2-1
v_call: TRBV9

cdr3_aa: ASRDGLAGPGYEQY
j_call: TRBJ2-7
v_call: TRBV2

cdr3_aa: ASRGDRGSEQY
j_call: TRBJ2-7
v_call: TRBV12-3/TRBV12-4

cdr3_aa: ASSVATGPPPSEQF
j_call: TRBJ2-1
v_call: TRBV9

cdr3_aa: ASSVGAGYEQY
j_call: TRBJ2-7
v_call: TRBV9

cdr3_aa: ASSQDAGVDYGYT
j_call: TRBJ1-2
v_call: TRBV4-3

cdr3_aa: ASSHEGTGGESSGNTIY
j_call: TRBJ1-3
v_call: TRBV21-1

cdr3_aa: ASSLKSAGRGQF
j_call: TRBJ2-1
v_call: TRBV7-9

cdr3_aa: ASSLYELNTEAF
j_call: TRBJ1-1
v_call: TRBV6-5

cdr3_aa: ASSEAGMNTEAF
j_call: TRBJ1-1
v_call: TRBV6-1

cdr3_aa: ASSSITDWIRDYEQY
j_call: TRBJ2-7
v_call: TRBV5-6

cdr3_aa: ASSMEGLPNEKLF
j_call: TRBJ1-4
v_call: TRBV19

cdr3_aa: ASSPLSGLPQH
j_call: TRBJ1-5
v_call: TRBV28